Listed below are T cell receptor beta chains from one sample, sequenced in a study of blood T cell repertoires in COVID-19. Assay used: immunoSEQ multiplex PCR; TCRdb lists only in-frame clones, some missing. Counted here are approximately 220,000 clones, about 85% occurring once; the ten biggest clones make up less than 6.5%. The sample consisted of peripheral blood. The source of these receptors is a woman aged 55-70 years who had recovered from COVID-19. CDR3s include the opening cysteine and the closing phenylalanine or tryptophan. D genes are given only for firm matches. The listing skips clone size in some rows; elsewhere it reads once, few, many or a size class.

V gene: TRBV27
clone size: -
J gene: TRBJ1-5
D gene: TRBD1
CDR3 DNA: TGTGCCAGCAGTTTAGCGGGCAGGGGGTTCAATCAGCCCCAGCATTTT
CDR3 protein: CASSLAGRGFNQPQHF

V gene: TRBV11-2
clone size: -
J gene: TRBJ2-7
D gene: TRBD2
CDR3 DNA: TGTGCCAGCAGCTCCGGGACTAGCAGCTCCTACGAGCAGTACTTC
CDR3 protein: CASSSGTSSSYEQYF

V gene: TRBV7-2
clone size: -
J gene: TRBJ2-1
D gene: -
CDR3 DNA: TGTGCCAGCAGCTTCCTCCGGGAGACCTACAATGAGCAGTTCTTC
CDR3 protein: CASSFLRETYNEQFF

V gene: TRBV9
clone size: -
J gene: TRBJ2-3
D gene: -
CDR3 DNA: TGTGCCAGCAGCCCCAACTCTATACGCACAGATACGCAGTATTTT
CDR3 protein: CASSPNSIRTDTQYF

V gene: TRBV20-1
clone size: -
J gene: TRBJ1-2
D gene: -
CDR3 DNA: TGCAGTGCTAGTTCCAGGGTAGGGAAATATGGCTACACCTTC
CDR3 protein: CSASSRVGKYGYTF

V gene: TRBV6-5
clone size: -
J gene: TRBJ2-6
D gene: -
CDR3 DNA: TGTGCCAGCGCCCTATCTGGGGCCAACGTCCTGACTTTC
CDR3 protein: CASALSGANVLTF

V gene: TRBV5-5
clone size: -
J gene: TRBJ1-1
D gene: -
CDR3 DNA: TGTGCCAGCAGCTTGAGACCAGGGGACGGCATTGAAGCTTTCTTT
CDR3 protein: CASSLRPGDGIEAFF

V gene: TRBV9
clone size: -
J gene: TRBJ2-2
D gene: TRBD2
CDR3 DNA: TGTGCCAGCAGGCGGGGGGGCGAAAACACCGGGGAGCTGTTTTTT
CDR3 protein: CASRRGGENTGELFF

V gene: TRBV11-2
clone size: -
J gene: TRBJ2-5
D gene: -
CDR3 DNA: TGTGCCAGCAGCTTGCGTGAAGAGACCCAGTACTTC
CDR3 protein: CASSLREETQYF

V gene: TRBV4-2
clone size: -
J gene: TRBJ1-1
D gene: TRBD1
CDR3 DNA: TGTGCCAGCAGCCAAGATCCGTGGACAGGGAGGAACACTGAAGCTTTCTTT
CDR3 protein: CASSQDPWTGRNTEAFF

V gene: TRBV2
clone size: -
J gene: TRBJ2-1
D gene: -
CDR3 DNA: TGTGCCAGCAGTGAATCCCGGGGTGGGACCTACAATGAGCAGTTCTTC
CDR3 protein: CASSESRGGTYNEQFF

V gene: TRBV27
clone size: -
J gene: TRBJ2-5
D gene: TRBD2
CDR3 DNA: TGTGCCAGCAGTTACGGGGGGGCGGAGACCCAGTACTTC
CDR3 protein: CASSYGGAETQYF

V gene: TRBV30
clone size: -
J gene: TRBJ1-3
D gene: TRBD1
CDR3 DNA: TGTGCCTGGAGTGTATCCAGGGGGGGAAACACCATATATTTT
CDR3 protein: CAWSVSRGGNTIYF

V gene: TRBV4-3
clone size: -
J gene: TRBJ1-4
D gene: -
CDR3 DNA: TGCGCCAGCAGCCAAGATCTGGGGAGGAAACTGTTTTTT
CDR3 protein: CASSQDLGRKLFF

V gene: TRBV5-1
clone size: -
J gene: TRBJ2-2
D gene: -
CDR3 DNA: TGCGCCAGCAGCCCCGGGGGGCGCGGGACCGGGGAGCTGTTTTTT
CDR3 protein: CASSPGGRGTGELFF

V gene: TRBV19
clone size: -
J gene: TRBJ2-7
D gene: -
CDR3 DNA: TGTGCCAGTAGTGGCAGCGGCGGGCCCTACGAGCAGTACTTC
CDR3 protein: CASSGSGGPYEQYF

V gene: TRBV18
clone size: -
J gene: TRBJ1-2
D gene: -
CDR3 DNA: TGTGCCAGCTCACGGATGCCGGGACTCGCCTTAGCTAACTATGGCTACACCTTC
CDR3 protein: CASSRMPGLALANYGYTF

V gene: TRBV29-1
clone size: -
J gene: TRBJ2-7
D gene: -
CDR3 DNA: TGCAGGGACTGGTACTACGAGCAGTACTTC
CDR3 protein: CRDWYYEQYF

V gene: TRBV11-3
clone size: -
J gene: TRBJ1-1
D gene: -
CDR3 DNA: TGTGCCAGCAGCTTAATGGGACTCCGGGGGTCTGAAGCTTTCTTT
CDR3 protein: CASSLMGLRGSEAFF

V gene: TRBV9
clone size: -
J gene: TRBJ2-1
D gene: -
CDR3 DNA: TGTGCCAGCAGCGTAGAACCCCTAGCCGATGAGCAGTTCTTC
CDR3 protein: CASSVEPLADEQFF

V gene: TRBV29-1
clone size: -
J gene: TRBJ2-7
D gene: TRBD1
CDR3 DNA: TGCAGCGTACTATTCTTACAGGGGGCAGAGCAGTACTTC
CDR3 protein: CSVLFLQGAEQYF

V gene: TRBV25-1
clone size: once
J gene: TRBJ1-6
D gene: -
CDR3 DNA: TGTGCCAGCAGTAGGGGGTTGCAAAATAATTCACCCCTCCACTTT
CDR3 protein: CASSRGLQNNSPLHF

V gene: TRBV3-1/TRBV3-2
clone size: -
J gene: TRBJ1-4
D gene: TRBD1
CDR3 DNA: TGTGCCAGCAGCAACCGGGACAGGGACGAAAAACTGTTTTTT
CDR3 protein: CASSNRDRDEKLFF

V gene: TRBV12-5
clone size: -
J gene: TRBJ2-3
D gene: -
CDR3 DNA: TGTGCTAGTGTTTTCCGACTTAGCACAGATACGCAGTATTTT
CDR3 protein: CASVFRLSTDTQYF

V gene: TRBV12-3/TRBV12-4
clone size: -
J gene: TRBJ1-1
D gene: -
CDR3 DNA: TGTGCCAGCAGTTTCCCCGGGGCGGGGGCTTTCTTT
CDR3 protein: CASSFPGAGAFF

V gene: TRBV9
clone size: -
J gene: TRBJ2-7
D gene: TRBD2
CDR3 DNA: TGTGCCAGCAGCGTAGGCGGGGGGACCCACTACGAGCAGTACTTC
CDR3 protein: CASSVGGGTHYEQYF

V gene: TRBV2
clone size: -
J gene: TRBJ1-3
D gene: -
CDR3 DNA: TGTGCCAGCGGTAACAGGGAAAACACCATATATTTT
CDR3 protein: CASGNRENTIYF

V gene: TRBV7-9
clone size: -
J gene: TRBJ2-3
D gene: -
CDR3 DNA: TGTGCCAGCAGCATAACCGGAGTTTCCCCTGATACGCAGTATTTT
CDR3 protein: CASSITGVSPDTQYF